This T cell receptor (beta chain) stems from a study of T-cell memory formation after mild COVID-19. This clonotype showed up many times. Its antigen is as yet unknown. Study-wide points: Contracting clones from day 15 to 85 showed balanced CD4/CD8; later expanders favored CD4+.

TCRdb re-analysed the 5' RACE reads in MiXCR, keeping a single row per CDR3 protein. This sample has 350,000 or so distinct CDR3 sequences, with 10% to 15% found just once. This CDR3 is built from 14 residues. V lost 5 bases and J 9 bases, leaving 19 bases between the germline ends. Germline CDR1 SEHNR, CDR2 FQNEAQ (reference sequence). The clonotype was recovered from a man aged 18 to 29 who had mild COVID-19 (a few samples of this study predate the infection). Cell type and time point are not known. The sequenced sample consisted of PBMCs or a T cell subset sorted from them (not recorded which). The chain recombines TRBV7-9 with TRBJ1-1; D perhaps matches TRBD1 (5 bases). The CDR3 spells CASSNNRDPRKAFF. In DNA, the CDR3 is TGTGCCAGCAGCAACAATAGGGACCCCCGCAAAGCTTTCTTT. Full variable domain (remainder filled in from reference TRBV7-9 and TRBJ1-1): DTGVSQNPRHKITKRGQNVTFRCDPISEHNRLYWYRQTLGQGPEFLTYFQNEAQLEKSRLLSDRFSAERPKGSFSTLEIQRTEQGDSAMYLCASSNNRDPRKAFFGQGTRLTVV.